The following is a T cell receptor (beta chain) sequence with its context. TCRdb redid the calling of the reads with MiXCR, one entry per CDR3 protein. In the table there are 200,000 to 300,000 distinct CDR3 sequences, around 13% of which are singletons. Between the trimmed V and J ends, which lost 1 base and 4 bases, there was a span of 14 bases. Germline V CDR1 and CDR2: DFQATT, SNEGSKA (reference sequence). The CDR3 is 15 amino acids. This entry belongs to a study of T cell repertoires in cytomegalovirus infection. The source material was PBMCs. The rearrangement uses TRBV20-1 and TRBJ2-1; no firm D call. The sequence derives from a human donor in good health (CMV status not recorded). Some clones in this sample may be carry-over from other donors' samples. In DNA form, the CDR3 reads TGCAGTGCTAGAGTCTCGGCGGCCCCATACAATGAGCAGTTCTTC. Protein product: CSARVSAAPYNEQFF.